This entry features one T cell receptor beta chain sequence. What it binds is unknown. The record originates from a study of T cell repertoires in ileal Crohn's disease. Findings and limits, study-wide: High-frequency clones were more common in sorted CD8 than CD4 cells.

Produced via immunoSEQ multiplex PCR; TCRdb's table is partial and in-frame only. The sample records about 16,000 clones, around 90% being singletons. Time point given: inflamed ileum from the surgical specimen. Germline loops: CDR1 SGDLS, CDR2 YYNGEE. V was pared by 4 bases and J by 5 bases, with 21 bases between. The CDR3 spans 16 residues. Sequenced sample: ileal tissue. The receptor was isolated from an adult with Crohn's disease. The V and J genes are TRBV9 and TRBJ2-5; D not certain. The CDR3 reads CASSRGDPASLETQYF. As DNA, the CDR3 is TGTGCCAGCAGCCGCGGTGATCCCGCATCACTGGAGACCCAGTACTTC.